A single sample is the source of the 23 T cell receptor beta chains below, sequenced in a study of shared clonotypes between healthy human individuals. The repertoire was sequenced with immunoSEQ multiplex PCR; TCRdb's copy has only in-frame clones and lacks some. The table records about 2.1 million clones, roughly 91% of them present only once. Naive CD8 cells lacked CD45RO, underwent positive selection for CCR7 and left out terminally differentiated effector memory CD45RA+ cells. The sample was naive CD8+ T cells from PBMCs. The receptors here all came from a young man in good health. Some clones in this sample may be carry-over from other donors' samples.

The chain links TRBV29-1 to TRBJ2-7, with 10 bases lining up with TRBD1. Germline V gene lookup returns CDR1 SQVTM and CDR2 ANQGSEA. The junction had 14 bases not matched to a gene; V was cut back by 5 bases and J by 7 bases. CDR3 length: 15 amino acids. CDR3 sequence: CSVTKGGTGVWEQYF. CDR3 DNA sequence: TGCAGCGTTACCAAAGGGGGGACAGGGGTGTGGGAGCAGTACTTC.

The V gene is TRBV9, the J gene TRBJ2-2; either TRBD1 or TRBD2 may supply D (5 bases each). Germline assignment: CDR1 SGDLS and CDR2 YYNGEE. Trimming removed 4 bases at V and 4 bases at J, with 14 bases between. The CDR3 totals 15 residues. The chain's CDR3 is CASSLPGRGTGELFF. The DNA for the CDR3 is TGTGCCAGCAGCCTCCCGGGAAGGGGCACCGGGGAGCTGTTTTTT.

The chain uses TRBV5-4 and TRBJ2-1, with D tentatively TRBD1 or TRBD2 (7 bases each). Germline V lookup: CDR1 SGHNT, CDR2 YYREEE (reference sequence). The CDR3 spans 15 residues. Trimming removed 4 bases from V and 8 bases from J, with 19 bases in between. Here the CDR3 DNA reads TGTGCCAGCAGCCTGAGCAGGGGGGGTAGGGATGAGCAGTTCTTC. It translates to CASSLSRGGRDEQFF.

With regard to this clone: Sequence at one end of the junction differs from germline and may be a read error. This chain links TRBV6-1 with TRBJ2-1, with D possibly matching TRBD2 (5 bases). Per germline, CDR1 MNHNS and CDR2 SASEGT. The CDR3 is 15 residues long. This CDR3 is CASREDGGLYNEQFF. DNA of the CDR3: TGTGCCAGCAGGGAAGACGGAGGACTTTACAATGAGCAGTTCTTC.

As to this clone: The sample contains more than one DNA sequence encoding this CDR3. V gene TRBV28 combines with J gene TRBJ1-5; D gene uncertain. Germline values: CDR1 MDHEN, CDR2 SYDVKM. This CDR3 has 13 amino acids. V was pared by 3 bases and J by 6 bases, with 9 bases between. The chain's CDR3 is CASSFWGGQPQHF. Here the CDR3 DNA reads TGTGCCAGCAGTTTTTGGGGTGGTCAGCCCCAGCATTTT. The complete variable domain, with remaining parts taken from reference TRBV28 and TRBJ1-5, reads DVKVTQSSRYLVKRTGEKVFLECVQDMDHENMFWYRQDPGLGLRLIYFSYDVKMKEKGDIPEGYSVSREKKERFSLILESASTNQTSMYLCASSFWGGQPQHFGDGTRLSIL.

This chain uses TRBV7-6 with TRBJ2-5; either TRBD1 or TRBD2 may fit D (5 bases each). Trimming pared 4 bases from V and 2 bases from J, leaving 14 bases between. CDR1 SGHVS and CDR2 FNYEAQ come from the germline V gene. The CDR3 totals 15 residues. The CDR3: CASSSIMWGQETQYF. CDR3 in DNA: TGTGCCAGCAGCTCGATTATGTGGGGGCAAGAGACCCAGTACTTC.

The rearrangement links TRBV28 to TRBJ2-7; 8 nucleotides agree with TRBD1. The CDR3 is 16 amino acids. Germline-derived CDR1 and CDR2 are MDHEN and SYDVKM. With 4 bases clipped from V and 4 bases from J, the junction kept 12 bases outside the gene matches. CDR3 protein: CASSSSGQGITYEQYF. The CDR3 DNA reads TGTGCCAGCAGTTCCAGCGGACAGGGAATTACTTACGAGCAGTACTTC.

The chain uses TRBV29-1 and TRBJ2-5; 7 bases map to TRBD1. Judging by the DNA end, TRBJ2-7 fits better; the J call may be wrong. The CDR3 loop spans 14 amino acids. Germline CDR1 reads SQVTM; CDR2 reads ANQGSEA. In DNA form, the CDR3 reads TGCAGCGTTGAAGGACAGGGCAGCTCCTACGAGCAGTACTTC. Its protein is CSVEGQGSSYEQYF.

The V gene is TRBV6-1, the J gene TRBJ1-4, with D perhaps matching TRBD1 (5 bases). Germline CDR1 is MNHNS and CDR2 is SASEGT. Trimming removed 2 bases at V and 0 bases at J, with 13 bases between. The CDR3 runs to 17 residues. The CDR3 nucleotides read TGTGCCAGCAGTGAACGGGCGATACAGGCAACTAATGAAAAACTGTTTTTT. Residues: CASSERAIQATNEKLFF.

The chain carries TRBV9 and TRBJ2-1; 7 nucleotides line up with TRBD2. This CDR3 region has 15 residues. The germline gives CDR1 SGDLS, CDR2 YYNGEE. V lost 2 bases to trimming and J lost 7 bases; unmatched junction nucleotides: 9. The CDR3 here is CASSVEGGPRNEQFF. The CDR3 nucleotides are TGTGCCAGCAGCGTGGAGGGAGGGCCCCGGAATGAGCAGTTCTTC.

J is TRBJ2-3 and V is TRBV28; D unresolved. Trimming took off 6 bases at V and 1 base at J, with 8 bases between the two ends. This CDR3 is built from 13 residues. In germline, CDR1 is MDHEN, CDR2 SYDVKM. The CDR3 here is CASSYTGTDTQYF. CDR3 DNA sequence: TGTGCCAGCAGCTACACCGGCACAGATACGCAGTATTTT.

The chain links TRBV4-1 to TRBJ2-7; D perhaps matches TRBD2 (5 bases). The germline CDR1 and CDR2 sequences are MGHRA and YSYEKL. Trimming removed 4 bases at V and 3 bases at J, with 13 bases between. The CDR3 spans 14 residues. CDR3 residues: CASSPRLKSYEQYF. The CDR3 nucleotides read TGCGCCAGCAGCCCCAGACTAAAAAGCTACGAGCAGTACTTC.

The rearrangement joins TRBV27 to TRBJ2-1; D is uncertain. Germline V gene lookup returns CDR1 MNHEY and CDR2 SMNVEV (reference sequence). The CDR3 extends over 14 amino acids. V was cut by 5 bases and J by 0 bases, with 8 bases left in between. This CDR3 reads CASSRQSSYNEQFF. The DNA for the CDR3 is TGTGCCAGCAGTCGGCAGAGCTCCTACAATGAGCAGTTCTTC.

V and J are TRBV27 and TRBJ2-5; D may correspond to TRBD1 or TRBD2 (5 bases each). Germline values: CDR1 MNHEY, CDR2 SMNVEV (reference sequence). V shed 0 bases and J shed 5 bases, with 16 bases lying between them. This CDR3 has 16 residues. The CDR3 protein is CASSLSMGVRKETQYF. CDR3 nucleotides: TGTGCCAGCAGTTTATCGATGGGGGTCCGGAAGGAGACCCAGTACTTC.

For this clone: In the same sample, other DNA sequences code for this CDR3. The chain combines TRBV28 with TRBJ2-7; tentative D call: TRBD2 (5 bases). V gave up 8 bases and J gave up 2 bases, with 10 bases separating them. Germline V gene data show CDR1 as MDHEN and CDR2 as SYDVKM. CDR3 length: 12 residues. The CDR3 is CASSDGTYEQYF. The CDR3 DNA sequence: TGTGCCAGCTCAGACGGGACCTACGAGCAGTACTTC.

The chain is built from TRBV28 and TRBJ2-3, with TRBD2 matching 9 bases. J lost 4 bases, V lost 2 bases, and 13 bases had no gene match. This CDR3 comprises 18 residues. Germline CDR1 reads MDHEN; CDR2 reads SYDVKM. The CDR3 loop reads CASSLRRSREGVPDTQYF. In nucleotides, the CDR3 is TGTGCCAGCAGTTTAAGACGTTCGCGGGAGGGTGTGCCAGATACGCAGTATTTT.

This clone was recorded once. The J gene is TRBJ1-1, the V gene TRBV7-9; tentative D call: TRBD1 (6 bases). V was cut by 3 bases and J by 6 bases, with 20 bases left in between. Germline loops: CDR1 SEHNR, CDR2 FQNEAQ (reference sequence). The CDR3 length is 16 residues. The CDR3 reads CASSFGGAPGKAEAFF. CDR3 DNA: TGTGCCAGCAGCTTTGGGGGGGCGCCGGGGAAGGCTGAAGCTTTCTTT.

The chain employs TRBV7-3 and TRBJ2-3; D is uncertain. Trimming cost V 4 bases and J 1 base, with 15 bases left between them. Germline CDR1 SGHTA, CDR2 FQGTGA. This CDR3 is 16 amino acids long. The CDR3 here is CASSSTGRPGTDTQYF. CDR3 bases: TGTGCCAGCAGCTCGACCGGTCGCCCTGGCACAGATACGCAGTATTTT.

The chain uses TRBV7-6 and TRBJ2-3; the D gene is possibly TRBD1 (5 bases). V was cut by 2 bases and J by 8 bases, with 14 bases left in between. Germline loops: CDR1 SGHVS, CDR2 FNYEAQ. The CDR3 covers 14 residues. The CDR3 is CASSLSPGLSTQYF. CDR3 bases: TGTGCCAGCAGCTTAAGCCCAGGGCTGAGTACGCAGTATTTT.

This clone occurred once. The chain links TRBV28 to TRBJ2-7; D not certain. The germline gives CDR1 MDHEN, CDR2 SYDVKM. Trimming took off 2 bases at V and 5 bases at J, with 13 bases between the two ends. This CDR3 spans 14 amino acids. CDR3 DNA sequence: TGTGCCAGCAGTTTACTCGGAGAGATGGACGAGCAGTACTTC. Protein product: CASSLLGEMDEQYF.

The V and J genes are TRBV6-6 and TRBJ1-1; D unclear. V was clipped by 2 bases and J by 4 bases, with 14 bases between them. CDR1 and CDR2 from the germline V gene are MNHNY and SVGAGI (reference sequence). The CDR3 runs 15 residues. The CDR3 coding sequence is TGTGCCAGCAGTTACAGGCCCAGCTGGGGCACTGAAGCTTTCTTT. Its translation: CASSYRPSWGTEAFF.

Turning to this clone: The identical CDR3 is also encoded by other nucleotide sequences in the sample. The chain has TRBV7-9 and TRBJ2-7; no definite D call. In germline, CDR1 is SEHNR, CDR2 FQNEAQ (reference sequence). Between the trimmed V and J ends, which lost 1 base and 0 bases, there was a span of 10 bases. The CDR3 covers 15 residues. The CDR3 DNA follows: TGTGCCAGCAGCTTAGGAGGCCTAAGCTCCTACGAGCAGTACTTC. Residues: CASSLGGLSSYEQYF.

This clone was recorded only once. This rearrangement joins TRBV29-1 to TRBJ1-1, with 9 bases fitting TRBD1. Trimming at V came to 0 bases and at J to 4 bases, leaving 6 bases not matched to a gene. CDR1 and CDR2 from the germline V gene are SQVTM and ANQGSEA. CDR3 length: 15 amino acids. CDR3 nucleotides: TGCAGCGTTGAAGATCCGGGACAGGGAGTCACTGAAGCTTTCTTT. This gives the protein CSVEDPGQGVTEAFF.